The entry below gives a single T cell receptor beta chain sequence along with its context. A read error may account for a junction end that differs from germline. The data were obtained in a study of blood T cell repertoires in COVID-19. Study summary: PBMCs, B-cell-depleted T cells, or T cells provided the cDNA or gDNA that made up the material.

The CDR3 runs 13 residues. Germline V CDR1 and CDR2: MGHDK, SYGVNS. Authors' data handling: Amplification from reference gene primers served as the basis for estimated nucleated cell counts. The repertoire was sequenced with immunoSEQ multiplex PCR; TCRdb's copy has only in-frame clones and lacks some. V and J calls and clone size follow that table, whereas D and trimming were derived from the DNA. The sample carries some 340,000 clones, roughly 85% recorded once. The TCR originated in a woman aged 18-29 years with acute or convalescent COVID-19. The sample taken for sequencing was peripheral blood. The chain carries TRBV25-1 and TRBJ1-2, with 8 positions matching TRBD1. The CDR3 is CASSGLLTGAQRF. The CDR3 DNA reads as TGTGCCAGCAGTGGGCTCTTGACAGGGGCTCAACGCTTC.